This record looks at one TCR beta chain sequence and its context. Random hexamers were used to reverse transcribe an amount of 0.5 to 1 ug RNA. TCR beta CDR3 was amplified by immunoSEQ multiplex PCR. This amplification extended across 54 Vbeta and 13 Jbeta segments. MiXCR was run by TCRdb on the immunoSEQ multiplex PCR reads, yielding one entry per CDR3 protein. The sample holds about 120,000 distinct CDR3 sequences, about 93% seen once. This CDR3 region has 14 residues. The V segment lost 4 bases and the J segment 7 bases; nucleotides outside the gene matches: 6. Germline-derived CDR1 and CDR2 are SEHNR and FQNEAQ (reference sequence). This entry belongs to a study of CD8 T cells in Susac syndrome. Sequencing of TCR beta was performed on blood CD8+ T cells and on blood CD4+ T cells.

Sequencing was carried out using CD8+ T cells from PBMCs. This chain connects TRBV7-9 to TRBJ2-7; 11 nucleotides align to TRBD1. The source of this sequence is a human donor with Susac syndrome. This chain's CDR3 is CASSWGQGEGEQYF. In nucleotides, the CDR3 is TGTGCCAGCAGCTGGGGACAGGGGGAAGGGGAGCAGTACTTC.